These T cell receptor beta chains were read from a single sample in a study of cytomegalovirus exposure and HLA in healthy donors. Using immunoSEQ multiplex PCR, the repertoire was profiled, and TCRdb retains in-frame clones only, with some absent. The sample records fewer than 200,000 clones, 80% to 90% being singletons. Input material: PBMCs. These receptors were taken from a woman aged 18-35 years in good health and CMV-seronegative. CDR3s include the opening cysteine and the closing phenylalanine or tryptophan. D genes are given only for firm matches. Some rows mark clone size as missing; the rest say once, few, many or name a class of expanded clone.

cdr3_aa: CASSTKQGDTEAFF; cdr3_nt: TGTGCCAGCAGCACAAAACAGGGTGACACTGAAGCTTTCTTT; clone_size: .; d_call: .; j_call: TRBJ1-1; v_call: TRBV5-4
cdr3_aa: CASSEAGTVTYEQYF; cdr3_nt: TGTGCCAGCAGTGAAGCCGGGACTGTCACCTACGAGCAGTACTTC; clone_size: .; d_call: .; j_call: TRBJ2-7; v_call: TRBV2
cdr3_aa: CASSFGQILKGLGANVLTF; cdr3_nt: TGTGCCAGCAGCTTCGGGCAGATTCTAAAGGGGCTTGGGGCCAACGTCCTGACTTTC; clone_size: .; d_call: .; j_call: TRBJ2-6; v_call: TRBV11-2
cdr3_aa: CASSQDSEGRGYEQYF; cdr3_nt: TGCGCCAGCAGCCAAGACTCCGAAGGGAGAGGTTACGAGCAGTACTTC; clone_size: .; d_call: .; j_call: TRBJ2-7; v_call: TRBV4-1
cdr3_aa: CASSSGLPAGEQFF; cdr3_nt: TGTGCTAGCAGCTCGGGACTCCCAGCGGGGGAGCAGTTCTTC; clone_size: .; d_call: TRBD2; j_call: TRBJ2-1; v_call: TRBV7-7
cdr3_aa: CASSPDPSGRFPYEQYF; cdr3_nt: TGTGCCAGCAGCCCCGATCCTAGCGGGAGGTTTCCCTATGAGCAGTACTTC; clone_size: .; d_call: TRBD2; j_call: TRBJ2-7; v_call: TRBV2
cdr3_aa: CASSDGQGFTGELFF; cdr3_nt: TGTGCCAGCAGCGATGGACAGGGTTTCACCGGGGAGCTGTTTTTT; clone_size: .; d_call: TRBD1; j_call: TRBJ2-2; v_call: TRBV28
cdr3_aa: CASSQAGTVPGEAFF; cdr3_nt: TGTGCCAGCAGCCAGGCCGGGACAGTCCCGGGTGAAGCTTTCTTT; clone_size: .; d_call: TRBD1; j_call: TRBJ1-1; v_call: TRBV14
cdr3_aa: CASSQPNAGGYTF; cdr3_nt: TGTGCCAGCAGTCAACCTAACGCGGGGGGCTACACCTTC; clone_size: .; d_call: .; j_call: TRBJ1-2; v_call: TRBV27
cdr3_aa: CASSSPPGSYEQYF; cdr3_nt: TGTGCCAGCAGCTCTCCCCCGGGATCCTACGAGCAGTACTTC; clone_size: .; d_call: .; j_call: TRBJ2-7; v_call: TRBV11-1
cdr3_aa: CASSYSGAENTEAFF; cdr3_nt: TGTGCCAGCAGTTACTCGGGGGCGGAGAACACTGAAGCTTTCTTT; clone_size: few; d_call: .; j_call: TRBJ1-1; v_call: TRBV6-5
cdr3_aa: CASSLGLAGRDLYNEQFF; cdr3_nt: TGTGCCAGCAGCTTGGGACTAGCGGGAAGGGATCTCTACAATGAGCAGTTCTTC; clone_size: .; d_call: TRBD2; j_call: TRBJ2-1; v_call: TRBV5-4
cdr3_aa: CASSNSGRATDTQYF; cdr3_nt: TGCGCCAGCAGCAATAGCGGGAGGGCCACAGATACGCAGTATTTT; clone_size: .; d_call: TRBD2; j_call: TRBJ2-3; v_call: TRBV4-3
cdr3_aa: CASSIMTGSSYNEQFF; cdr3_nt: TGTGCCAGTAGTATAATGACGGGGAGCTCCTACAATGAGCAGTTCTTC; clone_size: once; d_call: .; j_call: TRBJ2-1; v_call: TRBV19
cdr3_aa: CASSIQVTGELFF; cdr3_nt: TGTGCCAGTAGTATTCAGGTCACCGGGGAGCTGTTTTTT; clone_size: once; d_call: .; j_call: TRBJ2-2; v_call: TRBV19
cdr3_aa: CASSLVGTMGANTGELFF; cdr3_nt: TGCGCCAGCAGCTTGGTCGGTACCATGGGCGCGAACACCGGGGAGCTGTTTTTT; clone_size: .; d_call: .; j_call: TRBJ2-2; v_call: TRBV5-1
cdr3_aa: CASSRNTEAFF; cdr3_nt: TGTGCCAGCAGCCGGAACACTGAAGCTTTCTTT; clone_size: .; d_call: .; j_call: TRBJ1-1; v_call: TRBV11-2
cdr3_aa: CASSPDIYSNQPQHF; cdr3_nt: TGTGCCAGCAGCCCGGACATTTATAGCAATCAGCCCCAGCATTTT; clone_size: .; d_call: .; j_call: TRBJ1-5; v_call: TRBV5-8
cdr3_aa: CASSLTREGSYNEQFF; cdr3_nt: TGCGCCAGCAGCTTAACGCGGGAGGGTTCCTACAATGAGCAGTTCTTC; clone_size: .; d_call: TRBD2; j_call: TRBJ2-1; v_call: TRBV5-1
cdr3_aa: CASSINPSSGRFHEQFF; cdr3_nt: TGTGCCAGCAGCATCAACCCTTCTAGCGGGAGGTTCCATGAGCAGTTCTTC; clone_size: .; d_call: TRBD2; j_call: TRBJ2-1; v_call: TRBV7-9
cdr3_aa: CASSVGGDLWQPQHF; cdr3_nt: TGTGCCAGCAGCGTAGGGGGCGATCTATGGCAGCCCCAGCATTTT; clone_size: .; d_call: .; j_call: TRBJ1-5; v_call: TRBV9
cdr3_aa: CASKKQGSGELFF; cdr3_nt: TGTGCCAGCAAAAAACAGGGTAGCGGGGAGCTGTTTTTT; clone_size: .; d_call: .; j_call: TRBJ2-2; v_call: TRBV28
cdr3_aa: CASMSRSVGGDTDTQYF; cdr3_nt: TGTGCCAGTATGTCCAGGAGTGTGGGAGGGGACACAGATACGCAGTATTTT; clone_size: .; d_call: TRBD2; j_call: TRBJ2-3; v_call: TRBV19
cdr3_aa: CASSQVGGSTDTQYF; cdr3_nt: TGCGCCAGCAGCCAAGTGGGGGGTAGCACAGATACGCAGTATTTT; clone_size: .; d_call: .; j_call: TRBJ2-3; v_call: TRBV4-1